This TCR beta chain was retrieved from a study of breast tumors, draining lymph nodes, adjacent tissues. TCRdb re-called the multiplex PCR reads with MiXCR, one entry per CDR3 protein. The data show some 97,000 distinct CDR3 sequences, less than 25% seen once. This clonotype was found many times. Antigen specificity is unknown. The lymph nodes were axillary draining lymph nodes from breast cancer patients. Germline assignment: CDR1 LNHDA and CDR2 SQIVND (reference sequence). Trimming pared 5 bases from V and 7 bases from J, leaving 11 bases between. This CDR3 contains 12 residues. Study results and limitations: Tumor repertoires ranked between lymph nodes and nontumor tissue in diversity, with V and J gene preferences. Data only fit, rather than demonstrated, lymph node origin of most tumor T cells. Findings are consistent with lymph node origin and intratumoral expansion of most tumor T cells.

V is TRBV19 and J is TRBJ1-2; D gene uncertain. This receptor was taken from a female donor with breast cancer. Some clones in this sample may be carry-over from other donors' samples. Sample: axillary lymph node tissue. The CDR3 region is CASSARTSGYTF. CDR3 sequence (DNA): TGTGCCAGTAGTGCCCGGACGAGTGGCTACACCTTC.